The source of this TCR beta chain is a study of T cell repertoires in cytomegalovirus infection. Trimming removed 5 bases from V and 6 bases from J, with 17 bases in between. The length of the CDR3 is 15 residues. MiXCR was run by TCRdb on the reads, yielding one entry per CDR3 protein. Here the sample spans about 280,000 distinct CDR3 sequences, 22% being singletons. Study results and limitations: Across the ex vivo response, the dominant clonotypes were HLA-C-restricted CMV-specific TCR beta clonotypes.

For this clonotype: Its antigen is unidentified. This is likely a read error, given that the CDR3 carries no conserved phenylalanine or tryptophan at its end.

The TCR comes from a human donor in good health (CMV status not recorded). Some clones in this sample may be carry-over from other donors' samples. Sequenced material: cultured PBMCs, taken from culture after CMV antigen stimulation. The chain recombines TRBV12-3 or TRBV12-4 with TRBJ2-1; D uncertain. This CDR3 reads CASSLSSLPGNEQFV. The CDR3 nucleotides read TGTGCCAGCAGTCTGAGTTCCCTCCCCGGCAATGAGCAGTTCGTC.